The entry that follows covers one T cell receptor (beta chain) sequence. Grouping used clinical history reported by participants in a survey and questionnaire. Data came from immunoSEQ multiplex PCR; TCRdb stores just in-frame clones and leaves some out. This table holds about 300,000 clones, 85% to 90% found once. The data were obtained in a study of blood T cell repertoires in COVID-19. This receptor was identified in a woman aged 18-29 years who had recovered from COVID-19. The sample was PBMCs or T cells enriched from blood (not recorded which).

DNA of the CDR3: TGTGCCAGCTCTCTGAACGAAGGGGATGCTTTCTTT. Residues: CASSLNEGDAFF. The chain has TRBV18 and TRBJ1-1; D perhaps matches TRBD1 (5 bases). V lost 6 bases, J lost 11 bases, and 16 bases lay in between. The CDR3 spans 12 residues. Germline CDR1 and CDR2: KGHSH and LQKENI. The full variable domain, its missing parts supplied by reference TRBV18 and TRBJ1-1, is NAGVMQNPRHLVRRRGQEARLRCSPMKGHSHVYWYRQLPEEGLKFMVYLQKENIIDESGMPKERFSAEFPKEGPSILRIQQVVRGDSAAYFCASSLNEGDAFFGQGTRLTVV.